The TCR beta chain under discussion was sequenced for a study of T-cell reconstitution after alpha-beta-depleted transplantation in children. The ends were cut back, 2 bases at V and 8 bases at J, with 13 bases in the middle. Germline CDR1 MNHEY, CDR2 SVGAGI. The CDR3 is 14 amino acids. The authors prepared the TCRbeta library with unique molecular identifiers. In TCRdb, the PCR reads were re-called with MiXCR into one record per CDR3 protein. The profile covers under 750,000 distinct CDR3 sequences, with roughly 23% appearing a single time and 13% to 15% taken by the ten largest. This clonotype has a handful of counts. Its antigen is unknown. Study-level findings and limits: Hyperexpanded clones declined; after one year, newly produced T cells mostly supplied diversity. Several hundred expanded graft clones reportedly were the source of alpha-beta T cells about two months after transplant. Some patients' high day-60 TCRbeta diversity was traced to surviving recipient T cells and thymic progenitors.

The clonotype comes from a boy under three years old who had a stem cell transplant for acute myeloid leukemia, so the T cells may come from the graft donor. The specimen was PBMCs, mostly from graft donor cells, collected 360 days after TCRalphabeta/CD19-depleted stem cell transplant. The chain links TRBV6-5 to TRBJ2-1; the D gene is possibly TRBD2 (5 bases). CDR3 protein: CASSYGRGGHEQFF. CDR3 sequence (DNA): TGTGCCAGCAGTTACGGGCGAGGCGGGCATGAGCAGTTCTTC.